There are many counts of the clone carrying this T cell receptor (beta chain). Antigen: not known. This sample stems from a study of breast tumors, draining lymph nodes, adjacent tissues. Study-wide results and limits: Findings are consistent with lymph node origin and intratumoral expansion of most tumor T cells. Luminal-like breast cancer showed significantly higher tumor–nontumor repertoire similarity than basal-like.

The CDR3 consists of 16 residues. V lost 3 bases and J lost 1; bases outside the gene matches: 4. Per the germline V gene, CDR1 is SGDLS and CDR2 is YYNGEE. Samples came from axillary lymph nodes draining the breast cancer. TCRdb ran MiXCR on the multiplex PCR reads and lists one entry per CDR3 protein. Of approximately 150,000 distinct CDR3 sequences in the sample, roughly 35% are singletons; the top ten hold over 3.5%. V usage is TRBV9 and J usage is TRBJ2-2; 9 bases agree with TRBD2. The specimen was axillary lymph node tissue. The TCR was taken from a female donor with breast cancer. Some clones in this sample may be carry-over from other donors' samples. CDR3 amino acids: CASSGSGSGNTGELFF. CDR3 in DNA: TGTGCCAGCAGCGGTAGCGGGAGCGGGAACACCGGGGAGCTGTTTTTT.